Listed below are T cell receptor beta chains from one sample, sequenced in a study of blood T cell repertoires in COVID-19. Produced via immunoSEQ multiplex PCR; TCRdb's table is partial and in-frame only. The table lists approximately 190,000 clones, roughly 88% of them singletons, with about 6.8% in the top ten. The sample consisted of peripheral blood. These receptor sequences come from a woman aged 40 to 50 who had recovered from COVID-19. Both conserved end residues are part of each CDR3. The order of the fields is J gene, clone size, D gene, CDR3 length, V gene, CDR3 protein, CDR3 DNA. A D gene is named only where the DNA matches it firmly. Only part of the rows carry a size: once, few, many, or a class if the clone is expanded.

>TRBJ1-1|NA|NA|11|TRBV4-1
CASSQGQLTFF
TGCGCCAGCAGCCAAGGGCAACTAACTTTCTTT
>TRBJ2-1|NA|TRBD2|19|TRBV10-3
CAIRRGTSGRGGSYNEQFF
TGTGCCATCAGGAGAGGGACTAGCGGGAGAGGTGGGTCCTACAATGAGCAGTTCTTC
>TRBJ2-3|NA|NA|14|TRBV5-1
CASRPGSGTDTQYF
TGCGCCAGCAGACCCGGGAGTGGCACAGATACGCAGTATTTT
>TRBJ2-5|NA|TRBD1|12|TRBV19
CASRGTGETQYF
TGTGCCAGTAGGGGGACAGGGGAGACCCAGTACTTC
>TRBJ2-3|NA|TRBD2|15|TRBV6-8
CASSSRTSGPDTQYF
TGTGCCAGCAGTTCGAGGACTAGCGGGCCCGATACGCAGTATTTT
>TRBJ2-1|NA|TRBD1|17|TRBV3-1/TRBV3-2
CASSQDPGQGAWNEQFF
TGTGCCAGCAGCCAAGACCCGGGGCAGGGGGCATGGAATGAGCAGTTCTTC
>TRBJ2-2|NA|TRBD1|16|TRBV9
CASSPGTGESAGELFF
TGTGCCAGCAGCCCCGGGACAGGGGAGTCCGCCGGGGAGCTGTTTTTT
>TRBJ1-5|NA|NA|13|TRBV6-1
CASSYQGDQPQHF
TGTGCCAGCAGTTATCAAGGGGATCAGCCCCAGCATTTT
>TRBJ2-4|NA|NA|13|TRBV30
CAWSVNRVGIQYF
TGTGCCTGGAGTGTCAACAGGGTAGGCATTCAGTACTTC
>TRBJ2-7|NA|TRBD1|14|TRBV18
CASSLTGGSYEQYF
TGTGCCAGCTCCCTGACAGGGGGGTCCTACGAGCAGTACTTC
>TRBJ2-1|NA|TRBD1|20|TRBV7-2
CASSLAPGGTFVVPGTEQFF
TGTGCCAGCAGCTTAGCCCCAGGGGGCACTTTTGTCGTTCCTGGGACTGAGCAGTTCTTC
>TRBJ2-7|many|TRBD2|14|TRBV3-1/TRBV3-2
CASSPGLAGFEQYF
TGTGCCAGCAGCCCGGGACTAGCGGGCTTCGAGCAGTACTTC
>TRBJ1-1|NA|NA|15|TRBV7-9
CASSLNRFRSTEAFF
TGTGCCAGCAGCTTAAACCGTTTTCGGAGCACTGAAGCTTTCTTT
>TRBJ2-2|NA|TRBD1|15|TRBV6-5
CASSIIGGPTGELFF
TGTGCCAGCAGTATTATAGGGGGCCCTACCGGGGAGCTGTTTTTT
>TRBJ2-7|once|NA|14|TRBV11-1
CASSLSTGNYEQYF
TGTGCCAGCAGCTTATCGACAGGAAACTACGAGCAGTACTTC
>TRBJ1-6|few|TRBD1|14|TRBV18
CASSPGQGDSPLHF
TGTGCCAGCTCACCCGGACAGGGCGATTCACCCCTCCACTTT
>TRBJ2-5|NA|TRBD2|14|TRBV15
CATSTGGDGETQYF
TGTGCCACCAGCACCGGGGGGGACGGAGAGACCCAGTACTTC
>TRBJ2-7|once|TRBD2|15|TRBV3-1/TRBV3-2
CASSQGSGSNYEQYF
TGTGCCAGCAGCCAAGGTAGCGGGAGTAACTACGAGCAGTACTTC
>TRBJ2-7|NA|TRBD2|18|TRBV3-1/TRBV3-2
CASSHIISPGLAGYEQYF
TGTGCCAGCAGCCACATTATTTCCCCGGGACTAGCGGGATACGAGCAGTACTTC
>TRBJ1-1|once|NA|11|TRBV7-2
CASSSFAEAFF
TGTGCCAGCAGCTCGTTTGCTGAAGCTTTCTTT
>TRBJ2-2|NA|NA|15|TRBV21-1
CASSKRGFNPGELFF
TGTGCCAGCAGCAAAAGAGGGTTTAATCCCGGGGAGCTGTTTTTT
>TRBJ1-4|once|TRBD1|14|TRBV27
CASSINTGGGKLFF
TGTGCCAGCAGTATTAATACAGGGGGAGGAAAACTGTTTTTT
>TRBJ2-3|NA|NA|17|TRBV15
CATSRDFLWEGTDTQYF
TGTGCCACCAGCAGAGATTTTTTGTGGGAGGGCACAGATACGCAGTATTTT
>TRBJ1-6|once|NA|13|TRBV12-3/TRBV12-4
CASSQGYNSPLHF
TGTGCCAGCAGCCAGGGATATAATTCACCCCTCCACTTT
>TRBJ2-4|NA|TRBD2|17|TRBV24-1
CATSDGASGRALGIQYF
TGTGCCACCAGTGATGGGGCTAGCGGGAGGGCCTTAGGCATTCAGTACTTC
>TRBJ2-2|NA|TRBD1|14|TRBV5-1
CASSSIGGDGELFF
TGCGCCAGCAGCTCTATAGGGGGCGACGGGGAGCTGTTTTTT
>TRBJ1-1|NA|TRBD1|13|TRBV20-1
CSASRQGWTEAFF
TGCAGTGCTAGTCGACAGGGTTGGACTGAAGCTTTCTTT
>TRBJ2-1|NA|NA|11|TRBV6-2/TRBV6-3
CASSLVGEQFF
TGTGCCAGCAGTCTAGTCGGTGAGCAGTTCTTC
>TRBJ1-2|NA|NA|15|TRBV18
CASSPPGGTNYGYTF
TGTGCCAGCTCACCACCGGGGGGAACTAACTATGGCTACACCTTC
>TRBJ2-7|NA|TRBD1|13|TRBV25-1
CASSGTGGREQYF
TGTGCCAGCAGCGGGACAGGGGGCCGTGAGCAGTACTTC
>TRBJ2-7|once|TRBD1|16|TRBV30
CAWSVLRDRGTYEQYF
TGTGCCTGGAGTGTCCTCCGGGACAGGGGAACCTACGAGCAGTACTTC
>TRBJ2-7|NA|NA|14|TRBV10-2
CASSYSGGGYEQYF
TGCGCCAGCAGTTACAGTGGGGGCGGCTACGAGCAGTACTTC
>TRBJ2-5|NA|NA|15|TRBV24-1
CATSDFAGGRETQYF
TGTGCCACCAGTGATTTCGCAGGGGGGAGGGAGACCCAGTACTTC
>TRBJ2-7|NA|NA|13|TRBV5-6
CASSLTRNYEQYF
TGTGCCAGCAGCTTAACTAGAAACTACGAGCAGTACTTC
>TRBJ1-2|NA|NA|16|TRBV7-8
CASSSLLTTGSYGYTF
TGTGCCAGCAGCTCCTTACTCACGACAGGTTCCTATGGCTACACCTTC
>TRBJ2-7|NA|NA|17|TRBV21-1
CASSTPARGQGCYEQYF
TGTGCCAGCAGCACCCCCGCCAGAGGACAGGGATGCTACGAGCAGTACTTC
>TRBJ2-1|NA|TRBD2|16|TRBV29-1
CSVGLAGSHSYNEQFF
TGCAGCGTGGGACTAGCGGGCTCCCACTCCTACAATGAGCAGTTCTTC
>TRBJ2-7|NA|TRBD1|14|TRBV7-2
CASSTLQGPYEQYF
TGTGCCAGCAGCACACTACAGGGGCCCTACGAGCAGTACTTC
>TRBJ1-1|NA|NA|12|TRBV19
CATQGSSTEAFF
TGTGCCACCCAGGGGAGTAGCACTGAAGCTTTCTTT
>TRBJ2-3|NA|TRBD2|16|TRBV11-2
CASSWGTVQREETQYF
TGTGCCAGCAGCTGGGGTACAGTACAGCGGGAGGAAACGCAGTATTTT
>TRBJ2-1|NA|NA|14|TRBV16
CASSQSTQGNEQFF
TGTGCCAGCAGCCAATCAACGCAGGGGAATGAGCAGTTCTTC
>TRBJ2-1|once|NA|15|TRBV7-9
CASSLRGTHYNEQFF
TGTGCCAGCAGCTTACGAGGGACTCACTACAATGAGCAGTTCTTC
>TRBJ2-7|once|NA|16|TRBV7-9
CASTKSGGKSPYEQYF
TGTGCCAGCACTAAGTCGGGGGGCAAAAGTCCCTACGAGCAGTACTTC
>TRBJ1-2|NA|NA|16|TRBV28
CASSSRAAGGVYGYTF
TGTGCCAGCAGTTCGAGGGCAGCCGGAGGGGTTTATGGCTACACCTTC
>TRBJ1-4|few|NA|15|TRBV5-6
CASSSIHQPNEKLFF
TGTGCCAGCAGCTCTATTCATCAACCTAATGAAAAACTGTTTTTT
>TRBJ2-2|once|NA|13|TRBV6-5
CASRTRVTGELFF
TGTGCCAGCAGAACCAGGGTAACCGGGGAGCTGTTTTTT
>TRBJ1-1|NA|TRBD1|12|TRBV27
CASSSTGGSAFF
TGTGCCAGCAGTTCGACAGGGGGCTCAGCTTTCTTT
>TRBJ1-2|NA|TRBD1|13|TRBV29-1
CSVDLTGGYGYTF
TGCAGCGTTGATCTTACAGGGGGTTATGGCTACACCTTC
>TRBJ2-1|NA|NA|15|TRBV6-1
CASSEAGLSYNEQFF
TGTGCCAGCAGTGAAGCGGGACTCTCCTACAATGAGCAGTTCTTC
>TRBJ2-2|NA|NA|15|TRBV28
CASSHRQTWIGELFF
TGTGCCAGCAGTCACAGACAGACTTGGATCGGGGAGCTGTTTTTT